One sample yielded the 29 T cell receptor beta chains listed below, sequenced in a study of cytomegalovirus exposure and HLA in healthy donors (dated by TCRdb to about 2017). Library preparation used the immunoSEQ multiplex PCR assay. For the multiplex PCR, a mixture combining 60 forward primers for TCR Vbeta segments and 13 reverse primers for TCR Jbeta segments was used. TCRdb retrieved this table from immuneACCESS and kept in-frame rearrangements only. Not all clones are present; in checked studies, unresolved V genes account for under half, and no reason is known for the remainder. The sample table lists approximately 150,000 clones, around 82% of them with a count of one. The ten largest clones capture under 15% of the sample. The material sequenced was PBMCs. These receptors were taken from a woman aged 45-60 years in good health and CMV-seropositive.

CDR3 sequence (DNA): TGTGCCAGCAGCGGGGGGCCCACCTACGAGCAGTACTTC. Its translation is CASSGGPTYEQYF. The chain has TRBV9 and TRBJ2-7; possibly TRBD1 for D (6 bases). V dropped 3 bases and J dropped 2 bases, with 9 bases sitting between them. The V gene's germline CDR1 is SGDLS and CDR2 YYNGEE. The CDR3 is 13 residues long.

The chain is built from TRBV5-1 and TRBJ1-5; a possible D gene is TRBD1 (5 bases). V was clipped by 1 base and J by 4 bases, with 12 bases between them. CDR3 length: 15 amino acids. Germline-derived CDR1 and CDR2 are SGHRS and YFSETQ. The CDR3 here is CASSLTHGGNQPQHF. The CDR3 region has the DNA TGCGCCAGCAGCTTGACACACGGGGGGAATCAGCCCCAGCATTTT.

The rearrangement links TRBV11-2 to TRBJ2-3; 13 bases are shared with TRBD2. The junction had 8 bases not matched to a gene; V was cut back by 5 bases and J by 6 bases. The CDR3 runs 16 residues. Per germline, CDR1 SGHAT and CDR2 FQNNGV. CDR3: CASSPGTSGVLDTQYF. For the CDR3, the DNA is TGTGCCAGCAGCCCAGGGACTAGCGGGGTGCTGGATACGCAGTATTTT.

This rearrangement joins TRBV2 to TRBJ1-1; TRBD1 is a possible D gene (5 bases). CDR1 is SNHLY, CDR2 FYNNEI, per germline. The V and J ends lost 0 bases and 7 bases respectively, with 9 bases between them. The CDR3 is made up of 13 amino acids. DNA of the CDR3: TGTGCCAGCAGTGAAGCATGGGGGGGTGAAGCTTTCTTT. Protein product: CASSEAWGGEAFF.

Worth noting for this clone: Other DNA sequences of this sample code for an identical CDR3. V is TRBV20-1 and J is TRBJ2-5; the D is unclear. The ends were cut back, 3 bases at V and 3 bases at J, with 2 bases in the middle. Germline CDR1 is DFQATT and CDR2 is SNEGSKA (reference sequence). The CDR3 sequence is 10 residues long. CDR3 sequence: CSASKETQYF. The CDR3 DNA reads TGCAGTGCTAGTAAAGAGACCCAGTACTTC.

This sequence joins TRBV5-6 and TRBJ1-4; D is uncertain. V lost 1 base to trimming and J lost 8 bases, with 12 bases between them. Germline lookup yields CDR1 SGHDT and CDR2 YYEEEE. The CDR3 runs to 14 residues. CDR3 nucleotides: TGTGCCAGCAGCTTGTCGGGGTTGGAGGAAAAACTGTTTTTT. Amino acids: CASSLSGLEEKLFF.

This clone was found a few times. The chain joins TRBV15 to TRBJ2-7; 9 bases are a match to TRBD2. V lost 0 bases and J lost 5; bases outside the gene matches: 2. Germline CDR1 LNHNV, CDR2 YYDKDF (reference sequence). The CDR3 runs 14 residues. CDR3 protein: CATSRERGGHEQYF. DNA for the CDR3: TGTGCCACCAGCAGAGAGCGGGGGGGCCACGAGCAGTACTTC.

This sequence joins TRBV7-9 and TRBJ2-2; maybe TRBD2 (5 bases). Germline-derived CDR1 and CDR2 are SEHNR and FQNEAQ (reference sequence). The CDR3 runs 11 residues. The ends were cut back, 2 bases at V and 13 bases at J, with 8 bases in the middle. This CDR3 is CASSLPGRLFF. DNA for the CDR3: TGTGCCAGCAGCTTACCGGGAAGGCTGTTTTTT. Using reference TRBV7-9 and TRBJ2-2 for the parts outside the CDR3, the full variable domain is DTGVSQNPRHKITKRGQNVTFRCDPISEHNRLYWYRQTLGQGPEFLTYFQNEAQLEKSRLLSDRFSAERPKGSFSTLEIQRTEQGDSAMYLCASSLPGRLFFGEGSRLTVL.

The chain is built from TRBV11-2 and TRBJ2-3, with a weak D call TRBD2 (5 bases). With 2 bases removed from V and 6 bases from J, the gap between germline ends came to 18 bases. The CDR3 runs to 16 residues. The germline V gene encodes CDR1 SGHAT and CDR2 FQNNGV. The CDR3 is CASSLYGVFSSDTQYF. The CDR3, as DNA: TGTGCCAGCAGCTTATACGGGGTGTTCAGTTCGGATACGCAGTATTTT.

The CDR3 DNA reads TGTGCCAGCAGCAAGACAGGGGGTTACACTGAAGCTTTCTTT. It encodes CASSKTGGYTEAFF. The chain employs TRBV2 and TRBJ1-1; 9 nucleotides agree with TRBD1. This CDR3 is built from 14 residues. CDR1 and CDR2 from the germline V gene are SNHLY and FYNNEI. V was pared by 6 bases and J by 3 bases, with 5 bases of the junction left unmatched.

The chain carries TRBV11-2 and TRBJ2-7; the match to TRBD2 covers 7 bases. Germline-derived CDR1 and CDR2 are SGHAT and FQNNGV. Unmatched junction bases numbered 6, after V lost 1 base and J lost 0 bases. The CDR3 sequence is 16 residues long. The CDR3 reads CASSLAGASGSYEQYF. In DNA, the CDR3 is TGTGCCAGCAGCTTAGCTGGGGCTAGCGGCTCCTACGAGCAGTACTTC.

The DNA for the CDR3 is TGTGCCTGGAGTGGTTACCCGGGGACTGAAGCTTTCTTT. Its protein is CAWSGYPGTEAFF. The gene calls are TRBV30 and TRBJ1-1, with D uncertain. Deletions cut 1 base from V and 5 bases from J, with 11 bases between. This CDR3 comprises 13 residues. The germline V gene encodes CDR1 GTSNPN and CDR2 SVGIG (reference sequence).

The gene calls are TRBV18 and TRBJ1-2; D may be TRBD1 (6 bases). Germline values: CDR1 KGHSH, CDR2 LQKENI. The CDR3 has 15 residues. Trimming removed 2 bases at V and 4 bases at J, with 14 bases between. The CDR3 DNA sequence: TGTGCCAGCTCACCAGGGGGCGAATTGAGCTATGGCTACACCTTC. Residues: CASSPGGELSYGYTF.

The chain couples TRBV7-6 to TRBJ1-2; 7 bases match TRBD1. Looked up from germline, CDR1 is SGHVS and CDR2 is FNYEAQ. The CDR3 sequence is 15 residues long. V lost 5 bases, J lost 5 bases, and 11 bases stayed unmatched. CDR3 region: CASSNPKTGPYGYTF. In DNA form, the CDR3 reads TGTGCCAGCAGCAACCCTAAGACAGGGCCTTATGGCTACACCTTC.

This chain links TRBV12-5 with TRBJ1-5, with 9 bases identical to TRBD1. Germline V gives CDR1 LGHNT, CDR2 FRNRAP. The CDR3 runs to 14 residues. The J segment lost 5 bases and the V segment lost 6 bases, leaving 5 bases of the junction unmatched. The CDR3 protein is CASGPRTGDQPQHF. The DNA for the CDR3 is TGTGCTAGTGGCCCCCGGACAGGGGATCAGCCCCAGCATTTT.

Concerning this clone itself: One junction end does not reproduce the germline sequence, and a read error may be involved. The V and J genes are TRBV11-3 and TRBJ1-1; D is possibly TRBD1 (6 bases). In germline, CDR1 is SGHNT, CDR2 YENEEA. CDR3 size: 14 residues. The CDR3 region is CASSLDGGGSEAFF. CDR3 bases: TGTGCCAGCAGCCTAGATGGGGGCGGCAGTGAAGCTTTCTTT.

The chain carries TRBV7-9 and TRBJ1-1; D might be TRBD1 (5 bases). The germline gives CDR1 SEHNR, CDR2 FQNEAQ (reference sequence). The V end was cut by 4 bases, the J end by 5 bases, with 14 bases between. CDR3 size: 14 residues. CDR3 sequence reads: CASSSWTQGTEAFF. The DNA of the CDR3 is TGTGCCAGCAGCTCATGGACACAAGGGACTGAAGCTTTCTTT.

A single count supports this clone. This rearrangement joins TRBV5-6 to TRBJ1-1; weak D call: TRBD1 (5 bases). V shed 5 bases and J shed 0 bases, with 8 bases lying between them. Germline CDR1 is SGHDT and CDR2 is YYEEEE. The CDR3 spans 13 residues. CDR3 in amino acids: CASSATVNTEAFF. Here the CDR3 DNA reads TGTGCCAGCAGTGCGACAGTGAACACTGAAGCTTTCTTT.

The rearrangement joins TRBV6-1 to TRBJ1-6; 7 bases match TRBD1. V was clipped by 5 bases and J by 4 bases; unmatched bases: 2. This CDR3 region has 14 residues. Germline CDR1 reads MNHNS; CDR2 reads SASEGT. The CDR3 reads CASSPTGYNSPLHF. Written as DNA, the CDR3 is TGTGCCAGCAGTCCGACAGGGTATAATTCACCCCTCCACTTT.

The chain is built from TRBV23-1 and TRBJ1-1; 8 bases are a match to TRBD1. TRBV23-1 is treated as an ORF (open reading frame) with a function not yet certain. V lost 2 bases, J lost 8 bases, and 7 bases stayed unmatched. The CDR3 sequence is 14 residues long. The CDR3 protein is CASSQERRQGEAFF. In DNA form, the CDR3 reads TGCGCCAGCAGTCAAGAAAGGAGACAGGGGGAAGCTTTCTTT.

The V and J genes are TRBV19 and TRBJ1-1; 8 bases are a match to TRBD1. J lost 1 base, V lost 3 bases, and 1 base had no gene match. Looked up from germline, CDR1 is LNHDA and CDR2 is SQIVND (reference sequence). The CDR3 extends over 14 amino acids. The CDR3 bases are TGTGCCAGTAGTATGGGGACAGGGAACACTGAAGCTTTCTTT. The encoded protein is CASSMGTGNTEAFF.

CDR3 region: CASSPWTAYNEQFF. In DNA form, the CDR3 reads TGTGCCAGCAGCCCTTGGACAGCCTACAATGAGCAGTTCTTC. The V call is TRBV7-7, the J call TRBJ2-1, with D possibly matching TRBD1 (6 bases). The CDR3 length is 14 residues. Germline CDR1 SSHAT, CDR2 FNYEAQ (reference sequence). Trimming removed 5 bases from V and 2 bases from J, with 10 bases in between.

J is TRBJ2-3 and V is TRBV11-1; 8 bases align to TRBD2. The germline gives CDR1 SGHAT, CDR2 FQDESV (reference sequence). Trimming cost V 1 base and J 1 base; bases outside gene matches: 7. The CDR3 sequence is 17 residues long. The CDR3 spells CASSLDRAGGRTDTQYF. The CDR3 nucleotides read TGTGCCAGCAGCTTAGATAGGGCGGGGGGACGCACAGATACGCAGTATTTT.

The chain joins TRBV6-5 to TRBJ2-3; TRBD2 matches 12 bases. Germline-derived CDR1 and CDR2 are MNHEY and SVGAGI. CDR3 length: 15 residues. Trimming removed 5 bases from V and 7 bases from J; junction bases left unmatched: 7. CDR3 protein: CASSTSSGGANTQYF. The CDR3 bases are TGTGCCAGCAGTACGTCTAGCGGGGGGGCTAATACGCAGTATTTT.

The V call is TRBV6-6, the J call TRBJ2-1; 10 bases are shared with TRBD1. With 11 bases clipped from V and 4 bases from J, the junction kept 5 bases outside the gene matches. Germline V lookup: CDR1 MNHNY, CDR2 SVGAGI (reference sequence). The CDR3 loop spans 13 amino acids. Here the CDR3 DNA reads TGTGCCTTCGGACAGGGGGAGTACAATGAGCAGTTCTTC. Protein: CAFGQGEYNEQFF.

A word on this clone: A junction boundary mismatches the germline segment, possibly from a read error. The same CDR3 is also encoded by other DNA sequences in this sample. This chain joins TRBV5-1 and TRBJ1-6; 9 bases line up with TRBD1. Germline assignment: CDR1 SGHRS and CDR2 YFSETQ. CDR3 length equals 18 residues. The CDR3 sequence: CASSRDREVFSYNSPLHF. CDR3 in DNA: TGCGCCAGCAGCCGGGACAGGGAGGTCTTCTCCTACAATTCACCCCTCCACTTT.

V usage is TRBV10-3 and J usage is TRBJ2-5; 9 nucleotides line up with TRBD1. CDR3 size: 16 residues. Losses at the gene ends were 6 bases for V and 1 base for J; bases not matched to a gene: 9. The germline V gene encodes CDR1 ENHRY and CDR2 SYGVKD. The CDR3 region is CAISRRTGDSQETQYF. CDR3 nucleotide sequence: TGTGCCATCAGCCGAAGGACAGGGGATTCCCAAGAGACCCAGTACTTC.

The chain recombines TRBV5-8 with TRBJ2-3; 10 bases align to TRBD1. Germline V CDR1 and CDR2: SGHTS, YDEGEE. After removal of 3 bases from V and 3 bases from J, the junction contained 4 bases not matched to a gene. CDR3 length equals 15 residues. The CDR3 loop is CASSWTGGMTDTQYF. The CDR3 DNA sequence: TGTGCCAGCAGCTGGACAGGGGGGATGACAGATACGCAGTATTTT.

This clone was observed a single time. The chain couples TRBV11-2 to TRBJ2-7; TRBD1 might be the D (6 bases). The CDR3 length is 11 residues. V gave up 8 bases and J gave up 4 bases, with 9 bases separating them. Per germline, CDR1 SGHAT and CDR2 FQNNGV. Written as DNA, the CDR3 is TGTGCCAGCCGGGACATATACGAGCAGTACTTC. This translates into CASRDIYEQYF.